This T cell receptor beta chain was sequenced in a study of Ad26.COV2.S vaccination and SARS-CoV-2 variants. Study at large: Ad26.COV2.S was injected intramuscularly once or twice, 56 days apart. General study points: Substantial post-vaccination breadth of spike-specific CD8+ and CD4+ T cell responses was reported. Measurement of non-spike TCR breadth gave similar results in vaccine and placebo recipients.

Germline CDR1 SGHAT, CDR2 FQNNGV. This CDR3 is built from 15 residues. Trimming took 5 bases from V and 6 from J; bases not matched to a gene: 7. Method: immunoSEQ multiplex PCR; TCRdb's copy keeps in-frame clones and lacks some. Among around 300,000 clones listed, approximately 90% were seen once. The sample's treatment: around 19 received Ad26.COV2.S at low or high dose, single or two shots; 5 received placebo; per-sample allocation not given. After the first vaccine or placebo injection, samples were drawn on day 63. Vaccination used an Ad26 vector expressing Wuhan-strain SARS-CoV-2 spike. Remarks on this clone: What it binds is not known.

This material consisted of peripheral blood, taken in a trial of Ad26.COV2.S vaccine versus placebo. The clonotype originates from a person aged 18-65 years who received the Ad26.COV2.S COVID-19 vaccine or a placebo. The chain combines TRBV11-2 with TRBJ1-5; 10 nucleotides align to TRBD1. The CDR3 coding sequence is TGTGCCAGCAGCCAAGGGGACAGGGGTTTTCAGCCCCAGCATTTT. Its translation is CASSQGDRGFQPQHF.